What follows describes a single T cell receptor beta chain. Its target is not known. The data were taken from a study of shared clonotypes between healthy human individuals. The CDR3 runs 16 residues. Germline V gene lookup returns CDR1 SGDLS and CDR2 YYNGEE. Losses at the gene ends were 0 bases for V and 1 base for J; bases not matched to a gene: 3. CD4+ cells underwent separation, giving CD45RA+ naive and CD45RA-negative memory subsets. The study, taken as a whole, reports: Donor clonotype sharing was expected to depend on sequencing depth. In four donors, around 5% of naive CD4 clonotypes appeared in common.

For each subset, genomic DNA was distributed in equal portions over several immunoSEQ plates. Libraries were prepared by immunoSEQ multiplex PCR; TCRdb keeps only in-frame clonotypes and omits some of them. Among about 1.5 million clones, 98% were seen once, and the ten largest hold approximately 0.45%. V gene TRBV9 combines with J gene TRBJ2-2; the match to TRBD1 covers 7 bases. The receptor comes from a man younger than 40 in good health. Specimen: naive CD4+ T cells sorted from blood. Subset meaning: CD45RA+ positively selected. CDR3 in amino acids: CASSVGWTGNTGELFF. Written as DNA, the CDR3 is TGTGCCAGCAGCGTAGGTTGGACAGGGAACACCGGGGAGCTGTTTTTT. Together with reference TRBV9 and TRBJ2-2, the CDR3 gives the full variable domain: DSGVTQTPKHLITATGQRVTLRCSPRSGDLSVYWYQQSLDQGLQFLIQYYNGEERAKGNILERFSAQQFPDLHSELNLSSLELGDSALYFCASSVGWTGNTGELFFGEGSRLTVL.